Here is one T cell receptor beta chain with its context. The sample is drawn from a study of T cell changes during pregnancy in multiple sclerosis. Generated by immunoSEQ multiplex PCR, the TCRdb table keeps only in-frame clones and is missing some. This table has approximately 61,000 clones, 88% appearing once. The sequences come from peripheral blood, collected in the first trimester of pregnancy. The clonotype comes from a female donor with multiple sclerosis, enrolled in a pregnancy study.

The CDR3 DNA reads as TGTGCCAGTCTCATGGGGGACTGGGCGACCGGGGAGCTGTTTTTT. Protein product: CASLMGDWATGELFF. This sequence joins TRBV6-1 and TRBJ2-2; D may be TRBD2 (6 bases). Germline CDR1 is MNHNS and CDR2 is SASEGT. The CDR3 runs to 15 residues. Trimming removed 9 bases from V and 5 bases from J, with 19 bases in between.